One and the same sample provided the 7 T cell receptor beta chains below, sequenced in a study of blood T cell dynamics during melanoma immunotherapy. The repertoire was sequenced with immunoSEQ multiplex PCR; TCRdb's copy has only in-frame clones and lacks some. The data show about 11,000 clones, 70% to 90% seen once. Time point described: pre-treatment baseline. The specimen comprised blood, sampled from a patient treated with checkpoint blockade. These receptors came from a human donor with melanoma.

A note on this clone: A read error may account for a junction end that differs from germline. The V gene is TRBV7-7, the J gene TRBJ2-3; TRBD1 or TRBD2 may be the D gene (5 bases each). The CDR3 totals 14 residues. Germline V gene lookup returns CDR1 SSHAT and CDR2 FNYEAQ (reference sequence). This chain's CDR3 is CASSSGTGKDTQYF. CDR3 bases: TGTGCTAGCAGCTCCGGGACGGGCAAAGATACGCAGTATTTT.

This chain uses TRBV29-1 with TRBJ1-4; TRBD1 matches at 12 bases. Germline assignment: CDR1 SQVTM and CDR2 ANQGSEA. V lost 7 bases, J lost 7 bases, and 13 bases stayed unmatched. This CDR3 has 16 amino acids. The CDR3 coding sequence is TGCAGCGCCGCCGGGACAGGGGGCTATAAGATTGAAAAACTGTTTTTT. It encodes CSAAGTGGYKIEKLFF.

The V and J genes are TRBV4-1 and TRBJ2-2; D is perhaps TRBD2 (6 bases). This CDR3 contains 14 residues. The germline gives CDR1 MGHRA, CDR2 YSYEKL. Trimming shortened V by 1 base and J by 4 bases, and 7 bases separated the two germline ends. CDR3 DNA sequence: TGCGCCAGCAGCCAAGTGGGGGGCACCGGGGAGCTGTTTTTT. Residues: CASSQVGGTGELFF.

This clone was seen once. The rearrangement links TRBV7-6 to TRBJ2-1; 11 bases agree with TRBD2. V shed 5 bases and J 3 bases; nucleotides not matched to a gene: 6. Germline-derived CDR1 and CDR2 are SGHVS and FNYEAQ. This CDR3 is built from 16 residues. The CDR3, as DNA: TGTGCCAGCAGCCGTAGCGGGGGGGGAGGCTACAATGAGCAGTTCTTC. Residues: CASSRSGGGGYNEQFF.

This rearrangement joins TRBV15 to TRBJ2-2; no reliable D call. Germline-derived CDR1 and CDR2 are LNHNV and YYDKDF (reference sequence). The V end was cut by 4 bases, the J end by 0 bases, with 21 bases between. The CDR3 contains 19 residues. CDR3 nucleotides: TGTGCCACCAGCAAGACCAGTGCGACTGCTTGGTCGAACACCGGGGAGCTGTTTTTT. It is translated as CATSKTSATAWSNTGELFF. The full variable domain, rest sourced from reference TRBV15 and TRBJ2-2, is DAMVIQNPRYQVTQFGKPVTLSCSQTLNHNVMYWYQQKSSQAPKLLFHYYDKDFNNEADTPDNFQSRRPNTSFCFLDIRSPGLGDTAMYLCATSKTSATAWSNTGELFFGEGSRLTVL.

This clone was observed a handful of times. The CDR3 is CASSFDRRGVGYTF. The CDR3 coding sequence is TGTGCCAGCAGTTTCGACCGGCGGGGAGTGGGCTACACCTTC. This sequence joins TRBV28 and TRBJ1-2; D not certain. V dropped 3 bases and J dropped 8 bases, with 16 bases sitting between them. The germline V gene has CDR1 MDHEN and CDR2 SYDVKM. The CDR3 runs 14 residues.

The chain links TRBV4-1 to TRBJ2-5, with D perhaps being TRBD1 or TRBD2 (7 bases each). The CDR3 runs 17 residues. CDR1 and CDR2 (germline): MGHRA, YSYEKL. V was pared by 3 bases and J by 1 base, with 18 bases between. The chain's CDR3 is CASSQGRGGGRQETQYF. The DNA of the CDR3 is TGCGCCAGCAGCCAGGGCCGGGGAGGGGGCCGCCAAGAGACCCAGTACTTC.